The sequence of this T cell receptor (beta chain) was determined in a study of beta chain features in type 1 diabetes. This clone was detected only a few times. Its antigen is unknown. The isolated RNA, all of it, was reverse transcribed, so expressed TCRB transcripts were what got sequenced. Assay used: immunoSEQ multiplex PCR; TCRdb lists only in-frame clones, some missing. The sample holds more than 140,000 clones, 9.7% seen once. Each sorted population was over 98% pure. Findings of the study overall: The naive, central memory and Treg TCRB repertoires looked more alike in patients than they did in healthy donors. Insertions were fewer and deletions more numerous at VDJ junctions in type 1 diabetes patients.

This receptor was taken from a middle-aged woman in good health. Sequenced sample: central memory CD4+ T cells from blood.

The CDR3 DNA reads TGTGCCAGCAGCTTAGCGCTCTTGGCTAGCGGGGGCTCAGATACGCAGTATTTT. Its protein is CASSLALLASGGSDTQYF. The chain joins TRBV7-2 to TRBJ2-3, with TRBD2 identical over 10 bases. Per germline, CDR1 SGHTA and CDR2 FQGNSA. Losses at the gene ends were 0 bases for V and 4 bases for J; bases not matched to a gene: 10. The CDR3 is made up of 18 amino acids.